Listed here are 30 T cell receptor beta chains from one sample, sequenced in a study of beta chain features in type 1 diabetes. Expressed TCRB transcripts were sequenced because the isolated RNA had all been reverse transcribed beforehand. Assay: immunoSEQ multiplex PCR; the TCRdb copy retains only in-frame clones and omits some. The table lists nearly 250,000 clones, 13% to 15% of them singletons. The sample taken for sequencing was naive CD4+ T cells from blood. All receptors come from a woman aged 40 to 50 in good health.

The CDR3 loop is CASSFQDRGPTTEAFF. The CDR3 coding sequence is TGTGCCAGCAGTTTCCAGGACAGGGGGCCCACTACTGAAGCTTTCTTT. V is TRBV28 and J is TRBJ1-1, with 11 nucleotides matching TRBD1. With 3 bases clipped from V and 5 bases from J, the junction kept 8 bases outside the gene matches. The CDR3 contains 16 residues. CDR1 and CDR2 from the germline V gene are MDHEN and SYDVKM.

The sample holds a few counts of this clone. The rearrangement joins TRBV7-9 to TRBJ2-7; TRBD1 matches at 9 bases. Germline trimming cut 5 bases from V and 2 bases from J; bases unmatched to any gene: 4. Germline V gives CDR1 SEHNR, CDR2 FQNEAQ (reference sequence). The CDR3 contains 14 residues. CDR3 region: CASSIGTGTYEQYF. DNA of the CDR3: TGTGCCAGCAGCATCGGGACAGGGACCTACGAGCAGTACTTC.

The J gene is TRBJ1-1, the V gene TRBV6-1, with a weak D call TRBD1 (5 bases). V dropped 4 bases and J dropped 2 bases, with 11 bases sitting between them. The CDR3 length is 14 residues. CDR1 and CDR2 from the germline V gene are MNHNS and SASEGT. In DNA form, the CDR3 reads TGTGCCAGCAGTGGACAGACCTTTAACACTGAAGCTTTCTTT. Translating it yields CASSGQTFNTEAFF.

This sequence joins TRBV28 and TRBJ1-6; unclear D gene. CDR3 length: 16 amino acids. Germline V lookup: CDR1 MDHEN, CDR2 SYDVKM. V lost 0 bases to trimming and J lost 10 bases, with 16 bases between them. CDR3 protein: CASSLWSGSAGSPLHF. CDR3 sequence (DNA): TGTGCCAGCAGTTTATGGTCGGGATCAGCCGGATCACCCCTCCACTTT. Full variable domain (rest looked up from reference TRBV28 and TRBJ1-6): DVKVTQSSRYLVKRTGEKVFLECVQDMDHENMFWYRQDPGLGLRLIYFSYDVKMKEKGDIPEGYSVSREKKERFSLILESASTNQTSMYLCASSLWSGSAGSPLHFGNGTRLTVT.

This clone was seen only a few times. This chain connects TRBV19 to TRBJ1-1; weak D call: TRBD1 (6 bases). With 5 bases removed from V and 0 bases from J, the gap between germline ends came to 19 bases. The germline gives CDR1 LNHDA, CDR2 SQIVND (reference sequence). The CDR3 extends over 17 amino acids. This CDR3 is CASSLISGQRLNTEAFF. The CDR3 DNA sequence: TGTGCCAGTAGTCTCATTTCGGGACAACGGTTGAACACTGAAGCTTTCTTT.

In its sample, this clone was seen a few times. The V call is TRBV27, the J call TRBJ2-3, with no clear D. V lost 4 bases, J lost 3 bases, and 8 bases lay in between. There are 13 residues in the CDR3. Germline assignment: CDR1 MNHEY and CDR2 SMNVEV (reference sequence). The CDR3 protein is CASSSYSTDTQYF. In DNA, the CDR3 is TGTGCCAGCAGTTCTTACAGTACAGATACGCAGTATTTT.

CDR3 nucleotide sequence: TGTGCCAGCAGCCAAGGAGGAGGGCCAGGACAGCCCCAGCATTTT. Amino acid sequence: CASSQGGGPGQPQHF. The genes are TRBV14 and TRBJ1-5; D remains ambiguous. Between the trimmed V and J ends, which lost 1 base and 7 bases, there was a span of 14 bases. The CDR3 covers 15 residues. Germline V gene sequence: CDR1 SGHDN, CDR2 FVKESK.

The V and J genes are TRBV7-9 and TRBJ1-1, with a tentative D call TRBD1 (5 bases). The V gene's germline CDR1 is SEHNR and CDR2 FQNEAQ (reference sequence). This CDR3 is 13 amino acids long. Trimming removed 0 bases at V and 3 bases at J, with 5 bases between. CDR3 bases: TGTGCCAGCAGCTTAGCAGGGGACACTGAAGCTTTCTTT. Its protein is CASSLAGDTEAFF.

This clone has more than one count but fewer than ten. The chain combines TRBV5-1 with TRBJ2-7; maybe TRBD1 (6 bases). Germline V gene lookup returns CDR1 SGHRS and CDR2 YFSETQ. Trimming cost V 4 bases and J 0 bases, with 11 bases left between them. The length of the CDR3 is 14 residues. CDR3 protein: CASSATGSSYEQYF. The DNA of the CDR3 is TGCGCCAGCAGCGCAACAGGGAGCTCCTACGAGCAGTACTTC.

The rearrangement links TRBV29-1 to TRBJ2-7; perhaps TRBD1 as D (7 bases). This CDR3 region has 11 residues. Trimming cost V 4 bases and J 7 bases, with 11 bases left between them. Germline V gene data show CDR1 as SQVTM and CDR2 as ANQGSEA. The CDR3 nucleotides read TGCAGCGTTGGGCGGGGACAGGAGCAGTACTTC. It translates to CSVGRGQEQYF.

The V gene is TRBV2, the J gene TRBJ1-2, with D possibly TRBD1 on 5 matching bases. Germline V lookup: CDR1 SNHLY, CDR2 FYNNEI. The V gene lost 4 bases and the J gene lost 6 bases, with 15 bases spanning the gap. The CDR3 length is 14 residues. CDR3 residues: CASSAARGFDGYTF. CDR3 bases: TGTGCCAGCAGTGCGGCTCGGGGGTTCGATGGCTACACCTTC.

This clone has more than one count but fewer than ten. The rearrangement links TRBV5-1 to TRBJ2-3, with 7 bases fitting TRBD1. This CDR3 has 14 residues. V trimming: 4 bases; J trimming: 2 bases; junction bases outside the gene matches: 4. Germline V CDR1 and CDR2: SGHRS, YFSETQ. The CDR3, as DNA: TGCGCCAGCAGCCGGGACAGCCACACAGATACGCAGTATTTT. Residues: CASSRDSHTDTQYF.

This clone was seen more than once but under ten times. The rearrangement joins TRBV2 to TRBJ2-7; no firm D call. CDR3 length equals 12 residues. V lost 6 bases, J lost 6 bases, and 12 bases lay in between. Germline assignment: CDR1 SNHLY and CDR2 FYNNEI. The CDR3 DNA is TGTGCCAGCAGCCCCGGTCTGGTCGAGCAGTACTTC. This gives the protein CASSPGLVEQYF.

This clone was seen more than once but under ten times. The V gene is TRBV7-2, the J gene TRBJ2-3; D possibly corresponds to TRBD2 (7 bases). The CDR3 runs to 16 residues. Germline V CDR1 and CDR2: SGHTA, FQGNSA. V lost 5 bases and J lost 8, with 23 bases in between. CDR3 region: CASSIGLGGSTSTQYF. The CDR3, as DNA: TGTGCCAGCAGCATCGGACTAGGGGGGTCGACCTCTACGCAGTATTTT.

The sample holds a few counts of this clone. V is TRBV5-1 and J is TRBJ1-2; D gene uncertain. CDR1 and CDR2 (germline): SGHRS, YFSETQ. The V and J ends lost 4 bases and 2 bases respectively, with 15 bases between them. The CDR3 length is 15 residues. The CDR3 loop is CASSASLTPNYGYTF. CDR3 DNA sequence: TGCGCCAGCAGCGCCTCTTTGACACCAAACTATGGCTACACCTTC.

This clone was seen once. The chain employs TRBV7-2 and TRBJ2-6; tentatively, D is TRBD2 (5 bases). Per germline, CDR1 SGHTA and CDR2 FQGNSA. V lost 2 bases and J 0 bases, leaving 14 bases between the germline ends. The CDR3 runs to 18 residues. CDR3: CASSLFAGVTSGANVLTF. The CDR3 DNA reads as TGTGCCAGCAGCTTATTTGCGGGCGTTACCTCTGGGGCCAACGTCCTGACTTTC.

The table lists this clone with a few counts. The genes are TRBV7-2 and TRBJ1-4; TRBD1 might be the D (5 bases). Germline V gene sequence: CDR1 SGHTA, CDR2 FQGNSA. V lost 5 bases and J lost 7, with 11 bases in between. This CDR3 contains 13 residues. This CDR3 is CASSTGLIEKLFF. The CDR3, as DNA: TGTGCCAGCAGCACGGGACTGATTGAAAAACTGTTTTTT. The complete variable domain, with remaining parts taken from reference TRBV7-2 and TRBJ1-4, reads GAGVSQSPSNKVTEKGKDVELRCDPISGHTALYWYRQSLGQGLEFLIYFQGNSAPDKSGLPSDRFSAERTGGSVSTLTIQRTQQEDSAVYLCASSTGLIEKLFFGSGTQLSVL.

There are a few counts of this clone. V is TRBV28 and J is TRBJ1-1; a weak D match, TRBD1 (6 bases). V shed 8 bases and J shed 6 bases, with 16 bases lying between them. The V gene's germline CDR1 is MDHEN and CDR2 SYDVKM. CDR3 length equals 13 residues. The DNA of the CDR3 is TGTGCCAGCGGACCACAGGGAAGCGCTGAAGCTTTCTTT. Its protein product is CASGPQGSAEAFF.

This clone has only a few counts. The rearrangement links TRBV27 to TRBJ2-1; D not resolved. The CDR3 spans 11 residues. V lost 2 bases, J lost 13 bases, and 9 bases lay in between. Per germline, CDR1 MNHEY and CDR2 SMNVEV (reference sequence). CDR3 sequence (DNA): TGTGCCAGCAGTTTAGGCGGCCCCCAGTTCTTC. Translated, it gives CASSLGGPQFF.

The rearrangement joins TRBV18 to TRBJ2-3; the D is unclear. The V end lost 0 bases, the J end lost 4 bases, and 14 bases lay between the germline ends. Germline V gives CDR1 KGHSH, CDR2 LQKENI. The CDR3 is 16 residues long. CDR3 nucleotide sequence: TGTGCCAGCTCACCACCGGTTGGCGAGGCAGCAGATACGCAGTATTTT. Protein sequence: CASSPPVGEAADTQYF.

The V gene is TRBV6-1, the J gene TRBJ2-4, with 15 positions matching TRBD2. Germline trimming cut 1 base from V and 2 bases from J; bases unmatched to any gene: 6. The CDR3 loop spans 19 amino acids. Germline-derived CDR1 and CDR2 are MNHNS and SASEGT. The CDR3 loop reads CASSEVGLAGGPTKNIQYF. The CDR3 DNA reads as TGTGCCAGCAGTGAAGTAGGACTAGCGGGGGGGCCGACCAAAAACATTCAGTACTTC.

In this sample, this clone turned up a few times. The J gene is TRBJ2-1, the V gene TRBV9; D remains ambiguous. This CDR3 is built from 14 residues. V dropped 0 bases and J dropped 1 base, with 5 bases sitting between them. Germline V gene sequence: CDR1 SGDLS, CDR2 YYNGEE. The CDR3 DNA follows: TGTGCCAGCAGCGTAGCACTTTCCTACAATGAGCAGTTCTTC. Encoded protein: CASSVALSYNEQFF.

J is TRBJ2-7 and V is TRBV7-2; TRBD1 is a possible D gene (6 bases). The length of the CDR3 is 13 residues. CDR1 and CDR2 (germline): SGHTA, FQGNSA. Trimming left V 6 bases short and J 5 bases short, with 14 bases between. CDR3 nucleotides: TGTGCCAGCAGATCCACAGGGTTGAACGAGCAGTACTTC. Translating it yields CASRSTGLNEQYF.

This rearrangement joins TRBV7-9 to TRBJ1-5; D is undetermined. Trimming left V 5 bases short and J 2 bases short, with 4 bases between. This CDR3 has 12 residues. CDR1 is SEHNR, CDR2 FQNEAQ, per germline (reference sequence). CDR3 in DNA: TGTGCCAGCAGCCCGGGCAATCAGCCCCAGCATTTT. Its protein product is CASSPGNQPQHF.

This clone occurred a few times. The CDR3 coding sequence is TGTGCCAGCAGCGTAGCGCCCCGGGGCGGGGAGCTGTTTTTT. It encodes CASSVAPRGGELFF. The chain has TRBV9 and TRBJ2-2; possible D gene TRBD2, 5 bases. Per germline, CDR1 SGDLS and CDR2 YYNGEE. CDR3 length equals 14 residues. V was clipped by 0 bases and J by 7 bases, with 10 bases between them.

A few counts support this clone. The chain couples TRBV7-9 to TRBJ1-5; 7 bases line up with TRBD1. The CDR3 loop spans 14 amino acids. After removal of 10 bases from V and 0 bases from J, the junction contained 6 bases not matched to a gene. Germline V gene data show CDR1 as SEHNR and CDR2 as FQNEAQ (reference sequence). In DNA, the CDR3 is TGTGCCACTACCGACAGGGCTAGCAATCAGCCCCAGCATTTT. It yields the protein CATTDRASNQPQHF.

The chain carries TRBV7-9 and TRBJ2-7, with 8 bases lining up with TRBD1. The germline V gene encodes CDR1 SEHNR and CDR2 FQNEAQ (reference sequence). The junction had 4 bases not matched to a gene; V was cut back by 0 bases and J by 6 bases. This CDR3 is 14 amino acids long. CDR3 in DNA: TGTGCCAGCAGCTTAGCTGAGACAGGGGTCGAGCAGTACTTC. Residues: CASSLAETGVEQYF.

The rearrangement uses TRBV2 and TRBJ2-2; D is possibly TRBD1 (5 bases). Germline V gene lookup returns CDR1 SNHLY and CDR2 FYNNEI. Trimming left V 2 bases short and J 5 bases short, with 15 bases between. This CDR3 contains 16 residues. The chain's CDR3 is CASSERPAGQTGELFF. The CDR3 region has the DNA TGTGCCAGCAGTGAAAGGCCGGCAGGGCAAACCGGGGAGCTGTTTTTT.

This clone was seen only a few times. The CDR3 nucleotides read TGTGCCAGCAGCGTCGGGTACTCTGGAAACACCATATATTTT. Amino acids: CASSVGYSGNTIYF. The rearrangement joins TRBV9 to TRBJ1-3; D uncertain. The ends were cut back, 2 bases at V and 0 bases at J, with 6 bases in the middle. Germline loops: CDR1 SGDLS, CDR2 YYNGEE. The length of the CDR3 is 14 residues.

This sequence joins TRBV9 and TRBJ2-3; 7 bases line up with TRBD2. The CDR3 runs 16 residues. The V segment lost 3 bases and the J segment 2 bases; nucleotides outside the gene matches: 9. In germline, CDR1 is SGDLS, CDR2 YYNGEE. The CDR3 nucleotides read TGTGCCAGCAGCGGCACTAGCGTGGGGTACACAGATACGCAGTATTTT. This codes for CASSGTSVGYTDTQYF.